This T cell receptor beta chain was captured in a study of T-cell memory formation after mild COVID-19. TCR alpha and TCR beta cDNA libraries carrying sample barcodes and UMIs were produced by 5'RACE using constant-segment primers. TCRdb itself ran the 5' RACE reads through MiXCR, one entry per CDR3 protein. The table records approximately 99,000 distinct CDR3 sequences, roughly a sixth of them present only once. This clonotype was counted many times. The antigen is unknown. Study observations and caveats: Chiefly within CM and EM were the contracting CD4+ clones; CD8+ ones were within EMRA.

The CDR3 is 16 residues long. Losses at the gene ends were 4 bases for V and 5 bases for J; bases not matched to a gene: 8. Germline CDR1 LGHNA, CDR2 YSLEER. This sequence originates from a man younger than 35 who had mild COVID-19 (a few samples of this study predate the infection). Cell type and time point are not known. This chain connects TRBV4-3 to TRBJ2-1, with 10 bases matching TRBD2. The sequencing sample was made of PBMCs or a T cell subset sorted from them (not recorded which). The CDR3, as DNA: TGCGCCAGCAGCCCCGGCCTAGCGGGGGTCAACAATGAGCAGTTCTTC. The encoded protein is CASSPGLAGVNNEQFF.